Sequencing of this T cell receptor (beta chain) was carried out in a study of OX40 agonist ivuxolimab in advanced cancers. The protocol was immunoSEQ multiplex PCR, while the TCRdb copy is restricted to in-frame clones and leaves out a portion. The table has tens of thousands of clones, around 80% seen once. Sequencing was performed on CD4+ or CD8+ T cells sorted from blood, taken in a trial of the OX40 agonist ivuxolimab. This TCR was sampled from an adult with an advanced solid tumor such as melanoma, head and neck, liver or kidney cancer.

The CDR3 sequence: CASQPIARHTIYF. The CDR3 DNA is TGTGCCAGCCAACCGATCGCGAGACACACCATATATTTT. V is TRBV6-5 and J is TRBJ1-3; no clear D gene. CDR1 and CDR2 (germline): MNHEY, SVGAGI. Trimming shortened V by 8 bases and J by 8 bases, and 16 bases separated the two germline ends. CDR3 length equals 13 residues.